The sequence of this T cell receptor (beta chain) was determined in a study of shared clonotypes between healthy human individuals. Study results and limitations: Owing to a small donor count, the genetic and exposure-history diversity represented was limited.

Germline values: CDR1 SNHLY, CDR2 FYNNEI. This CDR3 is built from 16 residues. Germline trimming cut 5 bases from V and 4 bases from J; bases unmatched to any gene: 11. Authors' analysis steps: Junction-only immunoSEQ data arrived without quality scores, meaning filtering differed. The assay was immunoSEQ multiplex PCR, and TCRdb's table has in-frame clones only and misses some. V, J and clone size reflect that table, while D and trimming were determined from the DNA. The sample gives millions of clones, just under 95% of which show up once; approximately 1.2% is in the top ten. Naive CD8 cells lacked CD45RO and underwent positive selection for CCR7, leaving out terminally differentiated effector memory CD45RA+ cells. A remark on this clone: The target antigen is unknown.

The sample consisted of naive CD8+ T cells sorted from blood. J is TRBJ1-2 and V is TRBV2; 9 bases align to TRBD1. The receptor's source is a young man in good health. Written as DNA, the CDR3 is TGTGCCAGCAGTTTATCAACAGGGGGCACTATCTATGGCTACACCTTC. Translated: CASSLSTGGTIYGYTF.